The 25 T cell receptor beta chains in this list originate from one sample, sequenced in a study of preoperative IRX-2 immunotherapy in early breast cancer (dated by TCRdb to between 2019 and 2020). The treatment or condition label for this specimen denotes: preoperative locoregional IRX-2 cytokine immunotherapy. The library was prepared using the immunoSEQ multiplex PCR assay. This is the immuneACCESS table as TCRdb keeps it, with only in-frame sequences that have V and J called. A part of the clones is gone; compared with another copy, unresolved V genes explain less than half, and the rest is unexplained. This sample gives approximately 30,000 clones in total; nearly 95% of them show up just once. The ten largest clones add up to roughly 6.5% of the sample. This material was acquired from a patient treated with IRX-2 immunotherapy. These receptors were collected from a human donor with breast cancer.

In DNA, the CDR3 is TGCGCCAGCAGCTTGGGTAGCGGACTAGCGGGAACGGAGACCCAGTACTTC. Protein sequence: CASSLGSGLAGTETQYF. The chain has TRBV5-1 and TRBJ2-5; 12 nucleotides line up with TRBD2. The V segment lost 0 bases and the J segment 5 bases; nucleotides outside the gene matches: 8. This CDR3 is built from 17 residues. In germline, CDR1 is SGHRS, CDR2 YFSETQ.

The CDR3 is CASSLSGADADTQYF. DNA for the CDR3: TGTGCCAGCAGCCTTAGCGGGGCTGACGCAGATACGCAGTATTTT. The chain carries TRBV9 and TRBJ2-3; 8 bases are a match to TRBD2. J lost 4 bases, V lost 4 bases, and 8 bases had no gene match. The CDR3 extends over 15 amino acids. Germline V CDR1 and CDR2: SGDLS, YYNGEE. Complete variable domain (other parts from reference TRBV9 and TRBJ2-3): DSGVTQTPKHLITATGQRVTLRCSPRSGDLSVYWYQQSLDQGLQFLIQYYNGEERAKGNILERFSAQQFPDLHSELNLSSLELGDSALYFCASSLSGADADTQYFGPGTRLTVL.

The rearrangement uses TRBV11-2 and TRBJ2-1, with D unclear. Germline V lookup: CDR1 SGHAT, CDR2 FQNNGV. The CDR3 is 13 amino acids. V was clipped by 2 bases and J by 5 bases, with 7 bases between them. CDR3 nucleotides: TGTGCCAGCAGCTTACGGCAGGACAATGAGCAGTTCTTC. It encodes CASSLRQDNEQFF.

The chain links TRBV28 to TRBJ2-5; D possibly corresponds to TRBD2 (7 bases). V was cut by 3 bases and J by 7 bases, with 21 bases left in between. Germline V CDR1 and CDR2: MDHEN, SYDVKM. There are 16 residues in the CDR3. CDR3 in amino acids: CASSLAEGGSRGTQYF. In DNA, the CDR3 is TGTGCCAGCAGTTTGGCAGAGGGGGGGTCACGAGGGACCCAGTACTTC.

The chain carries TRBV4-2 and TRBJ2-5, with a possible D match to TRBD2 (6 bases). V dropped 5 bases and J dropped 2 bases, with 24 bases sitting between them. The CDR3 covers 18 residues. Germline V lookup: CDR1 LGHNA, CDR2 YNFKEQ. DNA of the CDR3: TGTGCCAGCAGCTTGGGTCTCCGGGGACGGCGGGGACAAGAGACCCAGTACTTC. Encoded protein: CASSLGLRGRRGQETQYF.

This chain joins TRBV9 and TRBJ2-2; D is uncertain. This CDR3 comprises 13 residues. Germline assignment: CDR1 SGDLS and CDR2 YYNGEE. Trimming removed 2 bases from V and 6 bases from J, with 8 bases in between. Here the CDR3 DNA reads TGTGCCAGCAGCGTCCGGTTATCCGGGGAGCTGTTTTTT. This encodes CASSVRLSGELFF.

The CDR3 nucleotides read TGTGCCAGTAGCCCCGGGACAGATACGCAGTATTTT. Residues: CASSPGTDTQYF. The chain couples TRBV19 to TRBJ2-3; no clear D. V was cut by 6 bases and J by 3 bases, with 7 bases left in between. From germline, CDR1 is LNHDA and CDR2 SQIVND (reference sequence). CDR3 length equals 12 residues. The full variable domain, rest sourced from reference TRBV19 and TRBJ2-3, is DGGITQSPKYLFRKEGQNVTLSCEQNLNHDAMYWYRQDPGQGLRLIYYSQIVNDFQKGDIAEGYSVSREKKESFPLTVTSAQKNPTAFYLCASSPGTDTQYFGPGTRLTVL.

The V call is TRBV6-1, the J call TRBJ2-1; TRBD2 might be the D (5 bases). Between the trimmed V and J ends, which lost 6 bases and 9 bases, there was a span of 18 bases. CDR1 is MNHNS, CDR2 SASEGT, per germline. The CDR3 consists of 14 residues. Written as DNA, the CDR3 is TGTGCCAGCAGGAACCTGAGGGCCGAAGGTGAGCAGTTCTTC. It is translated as CASRNLRAEGEQFF.

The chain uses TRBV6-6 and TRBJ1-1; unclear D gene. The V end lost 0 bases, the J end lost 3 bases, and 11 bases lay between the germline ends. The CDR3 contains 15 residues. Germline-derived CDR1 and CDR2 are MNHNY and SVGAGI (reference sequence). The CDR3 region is CASSYSSSGYTEAFF. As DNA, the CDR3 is TGTGCCAGCAGTTACTCGAGTTCGGGGTACACTGAAGCTTTCTTT.

CDR3 sequence reads: CASSVRTSGELFF. CDR3 nucleotides: TGTGCCAGCAGCGTCCGGACTAGCGGGGAGCTGTTTTTT. J is TRBJ2-2 and V is TRBV9; 7 bases are a match to TRBD2. CDR3 length: 13 amino acids. With 2 bases clipped from V and 7 bases from J, the junction kept 2 bases outside the gene matches. Germline values: CDR1 SGDLS, CDR2 YYNGEE.

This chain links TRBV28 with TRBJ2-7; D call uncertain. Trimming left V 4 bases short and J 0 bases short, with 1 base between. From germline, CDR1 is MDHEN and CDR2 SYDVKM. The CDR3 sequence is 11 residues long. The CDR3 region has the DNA TGTGCCAGCAGTTCCTCCTACGAGCAGTACTTC. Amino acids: CASSSSYEQYF.

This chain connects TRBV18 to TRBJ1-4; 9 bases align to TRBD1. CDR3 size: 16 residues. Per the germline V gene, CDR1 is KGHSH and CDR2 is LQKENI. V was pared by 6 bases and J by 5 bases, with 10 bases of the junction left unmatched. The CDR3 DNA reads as TGTGCCAGCTCGCAGACACAGGGGGCGAGGAATGAAAAACTGTTTTTT. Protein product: CASSQTQGARNEKLFF.

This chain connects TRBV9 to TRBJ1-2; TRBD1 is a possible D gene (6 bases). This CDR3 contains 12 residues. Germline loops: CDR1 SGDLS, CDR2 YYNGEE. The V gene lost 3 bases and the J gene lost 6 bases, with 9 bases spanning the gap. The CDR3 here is CASSATGHGYTF. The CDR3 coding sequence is TGTGCCAGCAGCGCCACAGGGCATGGCTACACCTTC.

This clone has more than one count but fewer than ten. DNA of the CDR3: TGCGCCAGCAGCCAAAGTTCGGTCAGGTCGGGGACCCAGTACTTC. As protein: CASSQSSVRSGTQYF. The chain joins TRBV4-1 to TRBJ2-5; unclear D gene. CDR3 length: 15 residues. CDR1 MGHRA and CDR2 YSYEKL come from the germline V gene. With 2 bases removed from V and 7 bases from J, the gap between germline ends came to 17 bases.

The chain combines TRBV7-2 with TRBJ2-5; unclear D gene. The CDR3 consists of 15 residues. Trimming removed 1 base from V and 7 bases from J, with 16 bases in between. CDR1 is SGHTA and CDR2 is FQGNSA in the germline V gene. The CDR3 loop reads CASSLDFRYGWTQYF. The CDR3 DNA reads TGTGCCAGCAGCTTAGATTTTCGGTACGGGTGGACCCAGTACTTC.

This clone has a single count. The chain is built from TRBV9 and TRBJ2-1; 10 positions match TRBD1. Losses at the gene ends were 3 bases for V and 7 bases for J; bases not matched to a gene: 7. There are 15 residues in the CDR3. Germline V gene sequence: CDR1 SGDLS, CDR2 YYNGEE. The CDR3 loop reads CASSGRTGGGNEQFF. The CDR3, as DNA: TGTGCCAGCAGCGGGCGGACAGGGGGAGGAAATGAGCAGTTCTTC.

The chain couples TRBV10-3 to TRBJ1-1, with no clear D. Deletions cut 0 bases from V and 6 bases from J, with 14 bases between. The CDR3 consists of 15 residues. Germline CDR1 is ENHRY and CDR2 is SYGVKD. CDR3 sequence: CAISESDFVLAEAFF. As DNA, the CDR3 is TGTGCCATCAGTGAGTCTGATTTCGTTTTGGCTGAAGCTTTCTTT.

The chain's CDR3 is CASSPRQGGTYNSPLHF. CDR3 DNA: TGTGCCAGCAGTCCGAGACAGGGGGGCACCTATAATTCACCCCTCCACTTT. This chain connects TRBV28 to TRBJ1-6; TRBD1 agrees at 9 bases. The germline V gene encodes CDR1 MDHEN and CDR2 SYDVKM. The CDR3 is made up of 17 amino acids. Trimming removed 5 bases from V and 2 bases from J; junction bases left unmatched: 7.

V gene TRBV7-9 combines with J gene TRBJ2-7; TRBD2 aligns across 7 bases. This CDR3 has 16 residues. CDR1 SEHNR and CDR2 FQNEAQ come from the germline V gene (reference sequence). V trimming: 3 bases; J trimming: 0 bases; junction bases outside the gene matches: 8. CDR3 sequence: CASSFPYGGSSYEQYF. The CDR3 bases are TGTGCCAGCAGCTTCCCTTACGGGGGGAGCTCCTACGAGCAGTACTTC.

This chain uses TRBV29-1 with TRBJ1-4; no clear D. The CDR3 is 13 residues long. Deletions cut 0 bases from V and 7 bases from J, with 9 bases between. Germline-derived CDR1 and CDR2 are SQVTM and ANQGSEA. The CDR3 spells CSVEDQLGEKLFF. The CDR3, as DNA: TGCAGCGTTGAAGATCAATTGGGTGAAAAACTGTTTTTT.

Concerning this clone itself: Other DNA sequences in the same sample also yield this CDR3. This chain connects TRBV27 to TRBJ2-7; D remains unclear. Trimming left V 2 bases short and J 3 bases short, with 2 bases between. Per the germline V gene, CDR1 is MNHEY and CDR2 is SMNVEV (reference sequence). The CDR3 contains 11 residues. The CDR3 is CASSLGYEQYF. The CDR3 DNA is TGTGCCAGCAGTTTAGGCTACGAGCAGTACTTC.

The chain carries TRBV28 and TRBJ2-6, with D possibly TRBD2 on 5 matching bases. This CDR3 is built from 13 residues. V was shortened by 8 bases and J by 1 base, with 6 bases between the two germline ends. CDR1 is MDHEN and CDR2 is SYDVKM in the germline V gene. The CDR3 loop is CASSGSGANVLTF. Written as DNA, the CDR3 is TGTGCCAGCTCGGGATCTGGGGCCAACGTCCTGACTTTC.

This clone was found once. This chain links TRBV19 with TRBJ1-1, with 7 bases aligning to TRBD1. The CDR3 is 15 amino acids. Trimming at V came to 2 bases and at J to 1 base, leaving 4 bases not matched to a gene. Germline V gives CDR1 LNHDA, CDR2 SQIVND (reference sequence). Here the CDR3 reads CASSISHRGNTEAFF. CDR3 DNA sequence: TGTGCCAGTAGTATAAGTCACAGGGGGAACACTGAAGCTTTCTTT.

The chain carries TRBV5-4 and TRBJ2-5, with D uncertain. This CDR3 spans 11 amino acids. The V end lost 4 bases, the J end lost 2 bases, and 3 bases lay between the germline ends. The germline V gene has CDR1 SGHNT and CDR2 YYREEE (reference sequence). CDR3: CASSQQETQYF. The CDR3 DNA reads TGTGCCAGCAGCCAACAAGAGACCCAGTACTTC.

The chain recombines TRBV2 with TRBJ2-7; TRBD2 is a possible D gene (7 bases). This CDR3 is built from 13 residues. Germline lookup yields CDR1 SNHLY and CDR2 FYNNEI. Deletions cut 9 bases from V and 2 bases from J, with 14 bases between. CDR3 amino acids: CASQRGGPYEQYF. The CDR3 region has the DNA TGTGCCAGTCAGAGGGGGGGCCCCTACGAGCAGTACTTC.